The source of this TCR beta chain is a study of T cell responses to AZD1222 COVID-19 vaccine. Findings and limits, study-wide: Donors were largely white British and mainly female; clonal diversity was possibly underestimated. Vaccination with two AZD1222 doses was followed by a rise in Spike-specific TCR breadth and depth. Scientists sampled the repertoires only once the peak T cell response had passed.

Details on this clone: Its antigen is as yet unknown.

It was second doses at about 4 or about 12 weeks that were pooled. Libraries were prepared by immunoSEQ multiplex PCR; TCRdb keeps only in-frame clonotypes and omits some of them. The sample gives 95,000 to 150,000 clones, about 90% of which show up once; around 2.5% is in the top ten. CDR1 and CDR2 (germline): MDHEN, SYDVKM. Trimming cost V 3 bases and J 12 bases; bases outside gene matches: 16. The CDR3 sequence is 15 residues long. This sequence joins TRBV28 and TRBJ2-7; TRBD1 agrees at 8 bases. This TCR was sampled from an adult who received the AZD1222 COVID-19 vaccine. The sample consisted of peripheral blood, taken 28 days after the second AZD1222 dose. CDR3 sequence reads: CASSLGRDRIPWGYF. The CDR3 DNA reads TGTGCCAGCAGTTTGGGCCGGGACAGGATTCCGTGGGGGTACTTC.